One T cell receptor beta chain is described in this entry. This clone's antigen is unknown. No base qualities exist here, and no much larger clone lies one base off it. Each collaborating institution followed its own protocols to collect whole blood in K2EDTA tubes. For TCRbeta analysis, collaborators shipped samples in one of three forms: frozen whole blood, isolated PBMCs, or DNA extracted from either of those sample types. This sample stems from a study of blood T cell repertoires in COVID-19 (dated by TCRdb to 2018 to 2020). Regarding the study in general: Samples covering the acute and convalescent phases of COVID-19 were provided by collaborators in the United States, Italy and Spain. The material from the prospective study consisted of cDNA or gDNA derived from T cells, B-cell-depleted T cells, or PBMCs. The dataset comprised deeply sampled blood TCRbeta repertoires from subjects exposed to, actively infected with, or recovered from COVID-19. The repertoires were released in a freely available public database intended as a resource for research on the immune response to SARS-CoV-2. Samples came from the ongoing ImmuneRACE study (first 160 participants) plus 1,254 subjects from 6 global collaborators. Sample metadata almost always included a de-identified subject ID, COVID-19 status, age in years and sex. HLA class I and class II types, where available, came from metadata supplied by the sample provider rather than from assay-based typing.

V and J are trimmed by 4 bases and 6 bases, and the gene matches miss 15 bases of the junction. The CDR3, cysteine through phenylalanine, is 16 amino acids long. Left in the record is the CDR3 DNA by itself, 48 bases read in frame from the first base. Via the germline V gene, CDR1 is SGHRS and CDR2 YFSETQ. Points the paper makes about the study in general: The quantity of clinical and demographic metadata differed by source and by participant and was supplied without curation.

TCRbeta CDR3 regions were amplified from genomic DNA by means of the immunoSEQ Assay, a bias-controlled multiplex PCR. In the original analysis: Nucleated cell counts per sample were estimated from amplification of reference gene primers within the assay. To quantify the absolute abundance of each unique TCRbeta CDR3 rearrangement, sequence reads were collapsed and filtered. For each sample, productive Simpson clonality was calculated as the square root of Simpson's diversity index across productive rearrangements. TCRdb re-hosts the immuneACCESS table, in-frame sequences only. Its copies lack some clones; in the studies checked, an unresolved V gene accounts for under half of them, and the cause for the rest is not known. V and J calls and clone size are given by that table; D and trimming were obtained from the DNA. The sample profile shows over 250,000 clones; 88% of them were found once. The ten largest clones add up to roughly 0.8% of the sample.

Sequencing was performed on peripheral blood. This chain joins TRBV5-1 to TRBJ1-1; 7 bases in the middle match TRBD1. The receptor was isolated from a woman aged 30 to 39 with acute or convalescent COVID-19. The CDR3 amino acid sequence is: CASSRNPPGGIAEAFF. In nucleotide form, the sequence is TGCGCCAGCAGCAGGAACCCCCCAGGGGGTATTGCTGAAGCTTTCTTT.